Shown below are 9 T cell receptor beta chains from a single sample sequenced in a study of blood T cell repertoires in COVID-19. Measured with immunoSEQ multiplex PCR; TCRdb has only the in-frame clones, and not every one. This repertoire shows 200,000 to 250,000 clones, around 86% found once; its top ten account for more than 2.5%. Material: peripheral blood. Receptors originate from a man aged 55 to 69 with acute or convalescent COVID-19.

This sequence joins TRBV7-2 and TRBJ2-7, with D possibly being TRBD2 (5 bases). The germline CDR1 and CDR2 sequences are SGHTA and FQGNSA. The germline V and J ends were trimmed by 6 bases and 4 bases, with 10 bases remaining between them. This CDR3 is 12 amino acids long. In DNA form, the CDR3 reads TGTGCCAGCAGTTCCTCGGGATACGAGCAGTACTTC. It specifies CASSSSGYEQYF.

This chain uses TRBV7-2 with TRBJ2-5; 13 bases agree with TRBD2. CDR3 length: 17 residues. Trimming removed 1 base from V and 3 bases from J; junction bases left unmatched: 5. Germline V CDR1 and CDR2: SGHTA, FQGNSA. The CDR3 region is CASSLEVGLAGKETQYF. The CDR3 nucleotides are TGTGCCAGCAGCTTAGAGGTGGGACTAGCGGGGAAAGAGACCCAGTACTTC.

This chain connects TRBV28 to TRBJ1-1, with D possibly TRBD1 on 5 matching bases. This CDR3 is built from 14 residues. The V and J ends lost 2 bases and 6 bases respectively, with 13 bases between them. CDR1 MDHEN and CDR2 SYDVKM come from the germline V gene. The CDR3 region has the DNA TGTGCCAGCAGTTTAGGGGCTGCGGCTCCTGAAGCTTTCTTT. It specifies CASSLGAAAPEAFF.

This clone was recorded once. This chain links TRBV28 with TRBJ1-4; D ambiguous. CDR1 and CDR2 from the germline V gene are MDHEN and SYDVKM. This CDR3 region has 12 residues. The V gene lost 6 bases and the J gene lost 11 bases, with 13 bases spanning the gap. CDR3 residues: CASSSSGPKLFF. The CDR3 DNA reads as TGTGCCAGCAGCTCCAGTGGGCCTAAACTGTTTTTT.

This rearrangement joins TRBV5-1 to TRBJ2-5; D might be TRBD2 (6 bases). Germline V gene lookup returns CDR1 SGHRS and CDR2 YFSETQ. The CDR3 has 14 amino acids. Trimming left V 4 bases short and J 3 bases short, with 13 bases between. CDR3 nucleotides: TGCGCCAGCAGCCCTTGGGGGGTCGAAGAGACCCAGTACTTC. Its translation is CASSPWGVEETQYF.

V usage is TRBV7-8 and J usage is TRBJ2-7, with D possibly being TRBD2 (6 bases). V was cut by 2 bases and J by 1 base, with 9 bases left in between. The CDR3 covers 14 residues. Germline CDR1 and CDR2: SGHVS and FQNEAQ. CDR3 DNA sequence: TGTGCCAGCAGCTTAAGGGACTGGTCCTACGAGCAGTACTTC. The encoded protein is CASSLRDWSYEQYF.

The sample holds a few counts of this clone. This chain joins TRBV19 and TRBJ2-3, with 12 bases aligning to TRBD2. V trimming: 6 bases; J trimming: 4 bases; junction bases outside the gene matches: 8. The CDR3 runs to 16 residues. Germline CDR1 reads LNHDA; CDR2 reads SQIVND (reference sequence). CDR3 region: CASRNWASGGADTQYF. In nucleotides, the CDR3 is TGTGCCAGTAGAAATTGGGCTAGCGGGGGGGCAGATACGCAGTATTTT. The whole variable domain, remainder taken from reference TRBV19 and TRBJ2-3, is DGGITQSPKYLFRKEGQNVTLSCEQNLNHDAMYWYRQDPGQGLRLIYYSQIVNDFQKGDIAEGYSVSREKKESFPLTVTSAQKNPTAFYLCASRNWASGGADTQYFGPGTRLTVL.

The CDR3 region has the DNA TGTGCCACCGCAGACGGGGGGGCGGATGAGCAGTTCTTC. Its protein is CATADGGADEQFF. The chain couples TRBV24-1 to TRBJ2-1; TRBD2 agrees at 8 bases. CDR1 KGHDR and CDR2 SFDVKD come from the germline V gene. This CDR3 contains 13 residues. Trimming at V came to 9 bases and at J to 8 bases, leaving 8 bases not matched to a gene.

The gene calls are TRBV19 and TRBJ1-4; unclear D gene. This CDR3 contains 17 residues. V lost 1 base and J 4 bases, leaving 16 bases between the germline ends. Germline V gene lookup returns CDR1 LNHDA and CDR2 SQIVND (reference sequence). The CDR3 reads CASSIVTTGNLNEKLFF. In nucleotides, the CDR3 is TGTGCCAGTAGTATAGTTACCACCGGGAACCTTAATGAAAAACTGTTTTTT.